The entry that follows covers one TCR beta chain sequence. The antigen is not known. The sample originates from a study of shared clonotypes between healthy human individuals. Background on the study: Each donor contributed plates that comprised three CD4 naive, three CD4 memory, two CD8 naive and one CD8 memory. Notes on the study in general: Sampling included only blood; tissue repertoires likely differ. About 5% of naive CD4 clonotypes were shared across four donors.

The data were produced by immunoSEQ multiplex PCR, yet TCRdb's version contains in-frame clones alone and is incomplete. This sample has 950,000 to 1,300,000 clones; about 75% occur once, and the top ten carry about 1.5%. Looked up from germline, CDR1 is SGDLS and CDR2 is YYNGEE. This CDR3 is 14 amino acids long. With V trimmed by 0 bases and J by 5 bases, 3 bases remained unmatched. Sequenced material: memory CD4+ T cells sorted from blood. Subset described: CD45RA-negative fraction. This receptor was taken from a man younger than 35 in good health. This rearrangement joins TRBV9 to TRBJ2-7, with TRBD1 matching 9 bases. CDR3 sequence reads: CASSVGGTGNEQYF. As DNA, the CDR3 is TGTGCCAGCAGCGTAGGAGGGACAGGGAACGAGCAGTACTTC.